This TCR beta chain was captured in a study of blood T cell repertoires in COVID-19. Germline V gene lookup returns CDR1 KGHDR and CDR2 SFDVKD. J was trimmed by 4 bases and V by 1 base; bases with no gene match: 9. The CDR3 covers 17 residues. Clones were read by immunoSEQ multiplex PCR, and TCRdb kept only the in-frame ones, dropping some. The sample includes tens of thousands of clones, around 80% of them seen just once. Sequences were obtained from peripheral blood. The gene calls are TRBV24-1 and TRBJ2-5, with TRBD1 matching 9 bases. This TCR came from an older woman with acute or convalescent COVID-19. The DNA of the CDR3 is TGTGCCACCAGTGATTTTACCCCCGGGACAGGGTCAGAGACCCAGTACTTC. Protein sequence: CATSDFTPGTGSETQYF.